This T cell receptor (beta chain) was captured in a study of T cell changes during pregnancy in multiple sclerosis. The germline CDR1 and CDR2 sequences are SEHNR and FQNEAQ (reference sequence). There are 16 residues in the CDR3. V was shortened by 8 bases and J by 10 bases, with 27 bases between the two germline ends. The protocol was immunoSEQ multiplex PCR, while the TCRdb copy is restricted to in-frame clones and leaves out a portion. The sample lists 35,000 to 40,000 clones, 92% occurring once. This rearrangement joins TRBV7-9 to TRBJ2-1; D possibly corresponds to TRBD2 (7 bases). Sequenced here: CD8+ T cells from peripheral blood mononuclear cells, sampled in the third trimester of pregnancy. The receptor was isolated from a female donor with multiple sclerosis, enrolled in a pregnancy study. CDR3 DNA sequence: TGTGCCAGCGTCATGAAGGGGGACTATATCTTCAACGAGCAGTTCTTC. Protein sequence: CASVMKGDYIFNEQFF.